This entry concerns a single T cell receptor (beta chain). As yet, its antigen is unknown. The source of the sample is a study of radiotherapy plus CTLA-4 blockade in lung cancer. General observations from the study: Clones of tumor-derived TCRs expanded in blood after radiotherapy plus ipilimumab.

The germline gives CDR1 SEHNR, CDR2 FQNEAQ (reference sequence). The trim removed 0 bases at V and 5 bases at J, leaving 4 bases unmatched. The CDR3 loop spans 14 amino acids. Participants had chemo-refractory metastatic non-small-cell lung cancer and were treated with focal radiation plus ipilimumab CTLA-4 blockade. The assay was immunoSEQ multiplex PCR, and TCRdb's table has in-frame clones only and misses some. The profile shows 81,000 or so clones, 78% of them singletons. The chain links TRBV7-9 to TRBJ2-7; the match to TRBD1 covers 7 bases. Sequenced material: peripheral blood, taken from a patient treated with radiotherapy plus ipilimumab. The source of this sequence is a human donor with non-small cell lung cancer whose response to radiotherapy plus ipilimumab could not be evaluated. Some clones in this sample may be carry-over from other donors' samples. The CDR3 nucleotides are TGTGCCAGCAGCTTAGCGCTAGGGGGCGACGAGCAGTACTTC. This sequence encodes CASSLALGGDEQYF.